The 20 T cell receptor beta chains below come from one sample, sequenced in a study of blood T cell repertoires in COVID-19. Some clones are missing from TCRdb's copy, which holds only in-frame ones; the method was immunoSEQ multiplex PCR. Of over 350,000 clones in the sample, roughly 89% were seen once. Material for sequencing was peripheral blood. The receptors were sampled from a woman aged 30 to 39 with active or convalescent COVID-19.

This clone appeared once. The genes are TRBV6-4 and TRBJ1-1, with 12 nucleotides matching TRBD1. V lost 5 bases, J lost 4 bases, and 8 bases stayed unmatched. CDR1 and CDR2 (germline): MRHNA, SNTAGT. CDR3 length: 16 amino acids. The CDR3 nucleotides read TGTGCCAGCAGTACCGGGACAGGGGGCAGCGGCACTGAAGCTTTCTTT. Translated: CASSTGTGGSGTEAFF.

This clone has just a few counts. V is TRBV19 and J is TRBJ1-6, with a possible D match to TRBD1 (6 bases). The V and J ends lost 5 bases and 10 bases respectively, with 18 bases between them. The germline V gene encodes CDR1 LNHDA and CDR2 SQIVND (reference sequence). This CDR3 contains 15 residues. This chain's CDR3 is CASSLQTGAGSPLHF. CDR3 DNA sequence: TGTGCCAGTAGTCTACAGACAGGTGCTGGATCACCCCTCCACTTT.

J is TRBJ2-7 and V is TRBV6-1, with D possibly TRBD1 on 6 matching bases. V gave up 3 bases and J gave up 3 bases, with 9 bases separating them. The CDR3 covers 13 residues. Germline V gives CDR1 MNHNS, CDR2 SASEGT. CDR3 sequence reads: CASSDRGRYEQYF. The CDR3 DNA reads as TGTGCCAGCAGTGACAGGGGCCGCTACGAGCAGTACTTC.

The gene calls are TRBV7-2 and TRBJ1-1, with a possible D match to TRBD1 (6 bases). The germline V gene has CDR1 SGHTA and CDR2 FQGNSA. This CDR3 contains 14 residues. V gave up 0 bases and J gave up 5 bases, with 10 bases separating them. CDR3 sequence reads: CASSLATGFTEAFF. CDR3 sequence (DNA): TGTGCCAGCAGCTTAGCCACAGGGTTTACTGAAGCTTTCTTT.

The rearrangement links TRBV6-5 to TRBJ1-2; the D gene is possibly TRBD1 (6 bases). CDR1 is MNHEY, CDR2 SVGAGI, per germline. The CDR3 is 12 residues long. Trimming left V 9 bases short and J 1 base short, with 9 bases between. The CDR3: CASGQFNYGYTF. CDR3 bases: TGTGCCAGTGGACAGTTTAACTATGGCTACACCTTC.

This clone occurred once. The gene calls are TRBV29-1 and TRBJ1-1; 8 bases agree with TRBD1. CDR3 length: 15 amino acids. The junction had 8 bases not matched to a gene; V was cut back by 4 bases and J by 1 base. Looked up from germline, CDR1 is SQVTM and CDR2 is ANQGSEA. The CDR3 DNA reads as TGCAGCGTTGGTGGACAGGGCGGGGGGAACACTGAAGCTTTCTTT. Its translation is CSVGGQGGGNTEAFF.

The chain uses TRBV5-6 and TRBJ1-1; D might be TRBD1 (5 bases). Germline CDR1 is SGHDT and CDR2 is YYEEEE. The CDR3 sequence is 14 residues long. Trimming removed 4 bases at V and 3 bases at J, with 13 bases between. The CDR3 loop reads CASSVGAGHTEAFF. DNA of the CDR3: TGTGCCAGCAGCGTAGGGGCAGGACACACTGAAGCTTTCTTT.

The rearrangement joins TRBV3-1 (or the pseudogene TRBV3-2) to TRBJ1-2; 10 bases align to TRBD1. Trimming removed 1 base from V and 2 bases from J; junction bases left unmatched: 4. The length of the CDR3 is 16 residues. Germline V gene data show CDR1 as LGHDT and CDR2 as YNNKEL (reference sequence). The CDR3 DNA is TGTGCCAGCAGCCAAGTGGGACAGGGGAAGAACTATGGCTACACCTTC. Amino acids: CASSQVGQGKNYGYTF.

CDR3 loop: CASSPPGLQSEQFF. The CDR3 nucleotides read TGCGCCAGCAGCCCCCCGGGACTCCAGAGTGAGCAGTTCTTC. The V and J genes are TRBV5-1 and TRBJ2-1, with D possibly TRBD2 on 6 matching bases. CDR1 and CDR2 from the germline V gene are SGHRS and YFSETQ. This CDR3 contains 14 residues. The V gene lost 4 bases and the J gene lost 9 bases, with 17 bases spanning the gap.

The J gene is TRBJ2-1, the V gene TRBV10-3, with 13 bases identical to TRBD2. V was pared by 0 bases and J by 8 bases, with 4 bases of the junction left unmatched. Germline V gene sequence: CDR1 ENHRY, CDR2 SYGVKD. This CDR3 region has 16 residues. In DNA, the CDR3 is TGTGCCATCAGTGAGTCGACTAGCGGGGGGAGGGATGAGCAGTTCTTC. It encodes CAISESTSGGRDEQFF.

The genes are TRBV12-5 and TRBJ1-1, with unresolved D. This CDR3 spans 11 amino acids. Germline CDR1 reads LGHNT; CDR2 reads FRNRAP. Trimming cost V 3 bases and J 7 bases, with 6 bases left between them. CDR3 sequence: CASGLAGEAFF. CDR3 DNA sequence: TGTGCTAGTGGTTTAGCGGGTGAAGCTTTCTTT.

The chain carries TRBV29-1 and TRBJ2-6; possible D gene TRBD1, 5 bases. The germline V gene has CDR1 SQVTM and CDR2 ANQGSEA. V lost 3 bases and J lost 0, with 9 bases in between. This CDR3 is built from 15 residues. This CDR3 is CSVEEQGSGANVLTF. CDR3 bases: TGCAGCGTTGAGGAGCAGGGCTCTGGGGCCAACGTCCTGACTTTC.

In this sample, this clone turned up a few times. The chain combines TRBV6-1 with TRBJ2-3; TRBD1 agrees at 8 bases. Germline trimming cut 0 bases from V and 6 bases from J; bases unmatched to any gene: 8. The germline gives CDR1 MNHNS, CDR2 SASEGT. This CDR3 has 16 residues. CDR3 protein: CASSEAAGQGYDTQYF. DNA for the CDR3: TGTGCCAGCAGTGAAGCGGCCGGACAGGGTTACGATACGCAGTATTTT.

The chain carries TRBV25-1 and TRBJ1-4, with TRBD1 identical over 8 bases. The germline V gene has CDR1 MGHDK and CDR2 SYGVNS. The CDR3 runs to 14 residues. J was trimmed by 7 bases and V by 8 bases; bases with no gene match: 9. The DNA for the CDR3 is TGTGCCAGCGGGGACAGACAGGGGTTTGAAAAACTGTTTTTT. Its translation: CASGDRQGFEKLFF.

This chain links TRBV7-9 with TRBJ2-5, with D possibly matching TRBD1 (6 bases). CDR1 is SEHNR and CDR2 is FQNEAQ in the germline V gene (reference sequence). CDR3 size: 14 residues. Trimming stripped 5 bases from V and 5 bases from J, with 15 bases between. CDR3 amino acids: CASSRRDQGETQYF. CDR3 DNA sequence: TGTGCCAGCAGCCGCCGGGACCAGGGGGAGACCCAGTACTTC.

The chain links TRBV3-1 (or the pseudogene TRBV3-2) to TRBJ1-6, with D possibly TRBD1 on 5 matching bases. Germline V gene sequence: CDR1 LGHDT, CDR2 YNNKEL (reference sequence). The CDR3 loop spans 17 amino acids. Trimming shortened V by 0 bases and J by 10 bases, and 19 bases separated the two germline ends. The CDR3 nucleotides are TGTGCCAGCAGCCAAGATCTCGATCAGGGTTTCTACTCACCCCTCCACTTT. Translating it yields CASSQDLDQGFYSPLHF.

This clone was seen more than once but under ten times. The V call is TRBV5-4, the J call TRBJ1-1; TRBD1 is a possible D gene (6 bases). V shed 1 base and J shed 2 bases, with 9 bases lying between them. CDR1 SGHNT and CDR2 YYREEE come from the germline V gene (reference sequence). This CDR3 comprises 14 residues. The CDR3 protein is CASSLLGGNTEAFF. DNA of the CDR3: TGTGCCAGCAGCTTGTTAGGGGGAAACACTGAAGCTTTCTTT.

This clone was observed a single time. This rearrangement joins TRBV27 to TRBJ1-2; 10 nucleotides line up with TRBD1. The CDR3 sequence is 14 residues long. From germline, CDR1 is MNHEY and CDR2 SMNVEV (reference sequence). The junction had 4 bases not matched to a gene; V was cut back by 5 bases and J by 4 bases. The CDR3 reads CASSPTGGFYGYTF. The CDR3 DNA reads TGTGCCAGCAGTCCGACAGGGGGCTTCTATGGCTACACCTTC.

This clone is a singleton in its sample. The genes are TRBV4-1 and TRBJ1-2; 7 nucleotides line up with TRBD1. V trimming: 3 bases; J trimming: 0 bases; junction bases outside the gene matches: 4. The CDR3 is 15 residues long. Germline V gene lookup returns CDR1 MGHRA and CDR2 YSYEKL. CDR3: CASSHNRGSNYGYTF. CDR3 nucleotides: TGCGCCAGCAGCCATAACAGGGGATCTAACTATGGCTACACCTTC.

In DNA form, the CDR3 reads TGTGCCACCAGCAGGGGGCCTTATGGCTACACCTTC. Its protein is CATSRGPYGYTF. V and J are TRBV15 and TRBJ1-2, with D perhaps TRBD1 (5 bases). V lost 3 bases and J 5 bases, leaving 7 bases between the germline ends. The CDR3 runs 12 residues. From germline, CDR1 is LNHNV and CDR2 YYDKDF (reference sequence).